Sequencing of this T cell receptor beta chain was carried out in a study of CD8 T cells in ankylosing spondylitis. Each CDR3 protein gets one entry after TCRdb re-called the 5' RACE reads with MiXCR. The data contain 200,000 to 300,000 distinct CDR3 sequences, roughly 8.6% of them singletons. This clonotype was found many times. V gave up 1 base and J gave up 5 bases, with 8 bases separating them. The CDR3 totals 13 residues. Germline-derived CDR1 and CDR2 are MNHNS and SASEGT. Sequencing was performed on blood, either unsorted or a sorted T cell fraction (not recorded which). This receptor was obtained from a male donor with ankylosing spondylitis or in good health (not recorded which). V gene TRBV6-1 combines with J gene TRBJ1-2; D perhaps matches TRBD1 (6 bases). The CDR3 bases are TGTGCCAGCAGTGAAGTTGGACAGTATGGCTACACCTTC. This encodes CASSEVGQYGYTF.